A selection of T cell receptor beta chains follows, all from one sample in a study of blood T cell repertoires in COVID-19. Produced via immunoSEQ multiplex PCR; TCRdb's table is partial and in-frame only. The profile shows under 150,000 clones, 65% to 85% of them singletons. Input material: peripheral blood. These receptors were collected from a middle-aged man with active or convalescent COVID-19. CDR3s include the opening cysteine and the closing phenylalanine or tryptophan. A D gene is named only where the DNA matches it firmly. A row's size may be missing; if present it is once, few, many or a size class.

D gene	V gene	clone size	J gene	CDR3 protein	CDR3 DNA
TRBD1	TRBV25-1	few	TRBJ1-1	CASSVTGAGTEAFF	TGTGCCAGCAGTGTGACAGGGGCAGGGACTGAAGCTTTCTTT
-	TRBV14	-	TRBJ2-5	CASSQDRFQGIQETQYF	TGTGCCAGCAGCCAAGACCGATTTCAGGGAATCCAAGAGACCCAGTACTTC
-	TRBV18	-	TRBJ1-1	CASSPLRGGEAFF	TGTGCCAGCTCACCACTCAGGGGAGGGGAAGCTTTCTTT
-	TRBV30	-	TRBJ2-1	CAWSARTAYNEQFF	TGTGCCTGGAGTGCCAGGACAGCCTACAATGAGCAGTTCTTC
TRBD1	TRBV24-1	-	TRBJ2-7	CATSDTQGHSYEQYF	TGTGCCACCAGTGATACACAGGGGCACTCCTACGAGCAGTACTTC
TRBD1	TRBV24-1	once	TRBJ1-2	CATSETGDMRGYTF	TGTGCCACCAGTGAGACAGGGGACATGCGGGGCTACACCTTC
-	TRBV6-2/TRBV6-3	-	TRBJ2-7	CASSYSTVDEQYF	TGTGCCAGCAGTTACTCGACAGTGGACGAGCAGTACTTC
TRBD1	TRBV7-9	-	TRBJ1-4	CASSVRDSNEKLFF	TGTGCCAGCAGCGTCCGGGACAGTAATGAAAAACTGTTTTTT
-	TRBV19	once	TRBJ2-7	CASSTFGAGAFHEQYF	TGTGCCAGTAGTACCTTTGGGGCAGGGGCTTTCCACGAGCAGTACTTC
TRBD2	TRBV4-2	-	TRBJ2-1	CASSQEGLAGIYNEQFF	TGTGCCAGCAGCCAAGAAGGCCTAGCGGGGATCTACAATGAGCAGTTCTTC
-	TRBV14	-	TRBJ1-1	CASEQDLDSLNTEAFF	TGTGCCAGCGAACAAGACCTTGACAGCCTGAACACTGAAGCTTTCTTT
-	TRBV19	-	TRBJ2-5	CASSIRRGETQYF	TGTGCCAGTAGTATCCGCAGGGGTGAGACCCAGTACTTC
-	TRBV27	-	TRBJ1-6	CASSFMSENSPLHF	TGTGCCAGCAGTTTTATGTCGGAGAATTCACCCCTCCACTTT
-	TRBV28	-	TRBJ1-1	CASRGGTRGEAFF	TGTGCCAGCCGGGGGGGGACGCGGGGAGAAGCTTTCTTT
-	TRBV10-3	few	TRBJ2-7	CAISEGTKFYEQYF	TGTGCCATCAGTGAAGGGACAAAGTTTTACGAGCAGTACTTC
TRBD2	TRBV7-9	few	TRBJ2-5	CASSRSGRGETQYF	TGTGCCAGCAGCAGGAGCGGGAGAGGAGAGACCCAGTACTTC
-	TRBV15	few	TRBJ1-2	CATSRSTGNYGYTF	TGTGCCACCAGCAGGTCTACAGGGAACTATGGCTACACCTTC
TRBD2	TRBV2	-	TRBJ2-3	CASSRTSGRIGTQYF	TGTGCCAGCAGTAGGACTAGCGGGAGAATAGGTACGCAGTATTTT
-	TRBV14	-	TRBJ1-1	CASSQGQNEAFF	TGTGCCAGCAGCCAAGGACAGAATGAAGCTTTCTTT
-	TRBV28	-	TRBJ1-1	CASSQYTEAFF	TGTGCCAGCAGCCAATACACTGAAGCTTTCTTT
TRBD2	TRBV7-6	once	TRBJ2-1	CASSLAGGLAGNEQFF	TGTGCCAGCAGCTTAGCAGGTGGGCTAGCGGGAAATGAGCAGTTCTTC
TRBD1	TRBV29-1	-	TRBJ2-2	CSVIGQATGELFF	TGCAGCGTTATAGGACAGGCCACCGGGGAGCTGTTTTTT
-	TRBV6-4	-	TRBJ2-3	CASRPVFGSDTQYF	TGTGCCAGCAGGCCTGTTTTCGGGTCAGATACGCAGTATTTT
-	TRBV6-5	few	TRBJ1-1	CASILRTEAFF	TGTGCCAGCATCTTGAGGACAGAAGCTTTCTTT
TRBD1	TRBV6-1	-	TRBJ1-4	CASSEERTGDEKLFF	TGTGCCAGCAGTGAAGAGCGGACAGGGGACGAAAAACTGTTTTTT
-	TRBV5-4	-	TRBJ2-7	CASSPLLGSYEQYF	TGTGCCAGCAGCCCCCTCCTAGGCTCCTACGAGCAGTACTTC
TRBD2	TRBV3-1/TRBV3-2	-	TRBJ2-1	CASSQVAGGSYNEQFF	TGTGCCAGCAGCCAGGTAGCGGGAGGCTCCTACAATGAGCAGTTCTTC
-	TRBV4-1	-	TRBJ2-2	CASSQIQGTGELFF	TGCGCCAGCAGCCAAATCCAGGGGACCGGGGAGCTGTTTTTT
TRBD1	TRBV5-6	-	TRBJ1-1	CASSPLADRGRNTEAFF	TGTGCCAGCAGCCCGCTGGCGGACAGGGGGCGGAACACTGAAGCTTTCTTT
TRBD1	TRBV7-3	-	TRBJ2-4	CASSLNPQGADIQYF	TGTGCCAGCAGCTTAAATCCCCAGGGGGCAGACATTCAGTACTTC
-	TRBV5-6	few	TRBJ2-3	CASSLISVIADTQYF	TGTGCCAGCAGCTTGATCAGCGTGATTGCAGATACGCAGTATTTT
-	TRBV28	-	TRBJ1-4	CASSFDLGGEKLFF	TGTGCCAGCAGTTTTGACCTCGGGGGTGAAAAACTGTTTTTT
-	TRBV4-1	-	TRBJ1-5	CASSLGRQAYQPQHF	TGCGCCAGCAGCCTTGGGCGACAGGCCTATCAGCCCCAGCATTTT
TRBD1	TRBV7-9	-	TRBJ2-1	CASKGQGRDEQFF	TGTGCCAGCAAAGGACAGGGGAGGGATGAGCAGTTCTTC
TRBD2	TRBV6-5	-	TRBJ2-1	CASKTWRETYEQFF	TGTGCCAGCAAAACATGGCGGGAGACGTATGAGCAGTTCTTC
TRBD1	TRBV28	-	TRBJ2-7	CASSFGQGGTGLYEQYF	TGTGCCAGCAGTTTTGGACAGGGGGGGACCGGGTTGTACGAGCAGTACTTC
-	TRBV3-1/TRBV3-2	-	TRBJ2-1	CASSQDRAPKQFF	TGTGCCAGCAGCCAAGATAGAGCGCCTAAGCAGTTCTTC
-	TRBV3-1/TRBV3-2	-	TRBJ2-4	CASSQGNLEGYIQYF	TGTGCCAGCAGCCAAGGGAACCTGGAGGGATACATTCAGTACTTC
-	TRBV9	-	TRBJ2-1	CASSVRGGSYNEQFF	TGTGCCAGCAGCGTTAGGGGGGGCTCCTACAATGAGCAGTTCTTC
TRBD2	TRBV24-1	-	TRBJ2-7	CATRGLAALEQYF	TGTGCCACCCGGGGACTAGCGGCCTTGGAGCAGTACTTC
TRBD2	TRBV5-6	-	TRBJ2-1	CASSYQREPSYNEQFF	TGTGCCAGCAGCTATCAGCGGGAGCCGTCCTACAATGAGCAGTTCTTC
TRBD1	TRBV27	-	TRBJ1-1	CASSRTGVVWEAFF	TGTGCCAGCAGTCGAACAGGGGTGGTTTGGGAAGCTTTCTTT
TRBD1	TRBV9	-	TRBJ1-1	CASSAQTGIGDTEAFF	TGTGCCAGCAGCGCCCAGACAGGGATTGGGGACACTGAAGCTTTCTTT
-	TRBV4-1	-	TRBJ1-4	CASSQVGGTNEKLFF	TGCGCCAGCAGCCAAGTCGGGGGTACTAATGAAAAACTGTTTTTT
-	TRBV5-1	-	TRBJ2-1	CASSFGVKRPHNEQFF	TGCGCCAGCAGCTTTGGCGTCAAGAGGCCCCACAATGAGCAGTTCTTC